These 15 T cell receptor beta chains originate from one sample sequenced in a study of breast tumors, draining lymph nodes, adjacent tissues. TCRdb analysed the multiplex PCR reads with MiXCR anew, one entry per CDR3 protein. Of some 250,000 distinct CDR3 sequences detected, less than 40% appear once; the ten largest clones hold over 3.5%. The lymph nodes were axillary draining lymph nodes from breast cancer patients. Sequenced sample: axillary lymph node tissue. Every receptor here comes from a female donor with breast cancer. Some clones in this sample may be carry-over from other donors' samples.

Points on this clonotype: Just one base apart from a much larger clone, this may be a read error. As the CDR3 is not closed by the conserved phenylalanine or tryptophan, this likely results from a read error. The V gene is TRBV6-6, the J gene TRBJ2-1; D is undetermined. Germline CDR1 reads MNHNY; CDR2 reads SVGAGI (reference sequence). The CDR3 has 12 residues. The V end was cut by 5 bases, the J end by 5 bases, with 7 bases between. CDR3 DNA: TGTGCCAGCAGTAAGGTGCACAATGAGCAGTTCTGC. This translates into CASSKVHNEQFC.

This clonotype has only a few counts. This chain connects TRBV30 to TRBJ2-3; perhaps D is TRBD1 or TRBD2 (5 bases each). Germline V gene data show CDR1 as GTSNPN and CDR2 as SVGIG (reference sequence). There are 14 residues in the CDR3. V shed 0 bases and J shed 2 bases, with 9 bases lying between them. The CDR3: CAWSVGTVTDTQYF. The DNA of the CDR3 is TGTGCCTGGAGTGTAGGGACGGTCACAGATACGCAGTATTTT.

V usage is TRBV27 and J usage is TRBJ1-2, with D perhaps matching TRBD1 (6 bases). CDR3 length equals 16 residues. Trimming pared 3 bases from V and 2 bases from J, leaving 16 bases between. Germline CDR1 and CDR2: MNHEY and SMNVEV (reference sequence). Here the CDR3 DNA reads TGTGCCAGCAGTTTCCTCCACCGGGACACCAACTATGGCTACACCTTC. Encoded protein: CASSFLHRDTNYGYTF.

With respect to this clonotype: This clone may be a read error of a much larger clone one base away. The chain carries TRBV2 and TRBJ1-6; D uncertain. The ends were cut back, 6 bases at V and 6 bases at J, with 3 bases in the middle. The length of the CDR3 is 11 residues. CDR1 SNHLY and CDR2 FYNNEI come from the germline V gene. The chain's CDR3 is CASRANSPLHF. In nucleotides, the CDR3 is TGTGCCAGCAGGGCTAATTCACCCCTCCACTTT.

The count of this clonotype is one. One end of the junction is discordant with germline, which a read error may explain. This chain connects TRBV24-1 to TRBJ2-6, with unresolved D. The V gene's germline CDR1 is KGHDR and CDR2 SFDVKD. The CDR3 contains 13 residues. As DNA, the CDR3 is TGTGCCCCCAGGAGCTCTGGGGCCAACGTCCTGACTTTC. It yields the protein CAPRSSGANVLTF.

This chain links TRBV20-1 with TRBJ1-1, with 10 bases lining up with TRBD1. The germline gives CDR1 DFQATT, CDR2 SNEGSKA (reference sequence). J lost 4 bases, V lost 3 bases, and 8 bases had no gene match. This CDR3 has 15 amino acids. The CDR3 spells CSARDWTGGRTEAFF. As DNA, the CDR3 is TGCAGTGCTAGGGACTGGACAGGGGGACGCACTGAAGCTTTCTTT.

This clonotype was seen repeatedly, ten times or more. The rearrangement joins TRBV20-1 to TRBJ1-4, with 10 bases that match TRBD1. The J segment lost 7 bases and the V segment lost 3 bases, leaving 8 bases of the junction unmatched. Per germline, CDR1 DFQATT and CDR2 SNEGSKA (reference sequence). This CDR3 is 15 amino acids long. Here the CDR3 DNA reads TGCAGTGCTAGGGAGCCGGGACAGGGGCCTGAAAAACTGTTTTTT. Translated: CSAREPGQGPEKLFF.

This clonotype was counted ten times or more. The chain employs TRBV4-1 and TRBJ1-2; 10 positions match TRBD1. Trimming removed 0 bases from V and 8 bases from J; junction bases left unmatched: 15. The CDR3 extends over 18 amino acids. Germline CDR1 reads MGHRA; CDR2 reads YSYEKL. CDR3 coding DNA: TGCGCCAGCAGCCAAGACCGACAGGGGGCTAACCCACTTGGGGGCTACACCTTC. Translation gives CASSQDRQGANPLGGYTF.

This clonotype has a count of ten or more. The chain joins TRBV6-1 to TRBJ1-6; 7 positions match TRBD1. Germline V gene data show CDR1 as MNHNS and CDR2 as SASEGT. Germline trimming cut 10 bases from V and 5 bases from J; bases unmatched to any gene: 5. The CDR3 has 13 amino acids. The CDR3 DNA is TGTGCCACCCTAGACAGGGATAATTCACCCCTCCACTTT. Translating it yields CATLDRDNSPLHF.

This sequence joins TRBV11-2 and TRBJ1-3, with 12 bases aligning to TRBD1. This CDR3 spans 17 amino acids. The trim removed 4 bases at V and 3 bases at J, leaving 7 bases unmatched. From germline, CDR1 is SGHAT and CDR2 FQNNGV. CDR3 in DNA: TGTGCCAGCAGCTCGCGGGACAGGGGGCTTGGTGGAAACACCATATATTTT. This codes for CASSSRDRGLGGNTIYF.

This clonotype was detected ten times or more. The chain carries TRBV5-1 and TRBJ1-4; 7 positions match TRBD1. The V gene end was trimmed by 3 bases and the J gene end by 5 bases; junction bases not matched to a gene: 7. Per germline, CDR1 SGHRS and CDR2 YFSETQ. The CDR3 contains 15 residues. The CDR3 region has the DNA TGCGCCAGCAGCTCTCGACAGGGCTCAAATGAAAAACTGTTTTTT. Its protein is CASSSRQGSNEKLFF.

This clonotype came up many times. The chain recombines TRBV11-2 with TRBJ1-5, with 9 bases identical to TRBD1. J gave up 5 bases and V 4 bases, and 9 bases lay outside the gene matches. CDR3 length equals 16 residues. The germline V gene has CDR1 SGHAT and CDR2 FQNNGV. The CDR3 DNA sequence: TGTGCCAGCAGCTCAGAAGGGACAGGGCAAGATCAGCCCCAGCATTTT. Translation gives CASSSEGTGQDQPQHF. The whole variable domain, remainder taken from reference TRBV11-2 and TRBJ1-5, is EAGVAQSPRYKIIEKRQSVAFWCNPISGHATLYWYQQILGQGPKLLIQFQNNGVVDDSQLPKDRFSAERLKGVDSTLKIQPAKLEDSAVYLCASSSEGTGQDQPQHFGDGTRLSIL.

This clonotype has at least ten counts. J is TRBJ1-2 and V is TRBV5-8, with TRBD1 as a possible D gene (5 bases). This CDR3 comprises 16 residues. V gave up 2 bases and J gave up 1 base, with 15 bases separating them. CDR1 is SGHTS, CDR2 YDEGEE, per germline. For the CDR3, the DNA is TGTGCCAGCAGCTTCCCTCAGAGGGGCCATAACTATGGCTACACCTTC. This sequence encodes CASSFPQRGHNYGYTF.

This clonotype showed up many times. The genes are TRBV6-6 and TRBJ2-7; TRBD1 matches 7 bases. CDR3 length: 16 residues. V dropped 5 bases and J dropped 6; count of bases not matched to a gene: 16. Germline CDR1 and CDR2: MNHNY and SVGAGI (reference sequence). CDR3 sequence (DNA): TGTGCCAGCAGTCACCCCATCCTCCGACAGGGTGGCGAGCAGTACTTC. Translation: CASSHPILRQGGEQYF.

This clonotype was recorded once. V gene TRBV19 combines with J gene TRBJ1-1; D not resolved. Deletions cut 6 bases from V and 8 bases from J, with 13 bases between. CDR3 size: 12 residues. In germline, CDR1 is LNHDA, CDR2 SQIVND (reference sequence). The CDR3 coding sequence is TGTGCCAGTAGCCACCCCCCGGGGGAAGCTTTCTTT. Translating gives CASSHPPGEAFF.